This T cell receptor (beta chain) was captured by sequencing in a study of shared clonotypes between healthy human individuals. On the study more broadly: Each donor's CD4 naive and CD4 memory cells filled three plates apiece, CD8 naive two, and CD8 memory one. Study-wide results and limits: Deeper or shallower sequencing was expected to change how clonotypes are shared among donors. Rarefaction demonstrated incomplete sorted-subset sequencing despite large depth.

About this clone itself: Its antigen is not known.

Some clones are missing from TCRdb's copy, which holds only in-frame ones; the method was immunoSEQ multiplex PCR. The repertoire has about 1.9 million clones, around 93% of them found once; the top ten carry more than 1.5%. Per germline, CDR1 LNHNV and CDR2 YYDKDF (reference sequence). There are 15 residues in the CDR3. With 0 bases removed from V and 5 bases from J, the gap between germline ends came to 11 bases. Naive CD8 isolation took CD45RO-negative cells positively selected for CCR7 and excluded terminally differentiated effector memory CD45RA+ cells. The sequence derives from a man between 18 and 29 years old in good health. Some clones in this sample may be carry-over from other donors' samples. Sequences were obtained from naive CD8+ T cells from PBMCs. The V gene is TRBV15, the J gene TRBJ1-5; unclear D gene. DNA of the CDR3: TGTGCCACCAGCAGAGATTGGAGGGAGGATCAGCCCCAGCATTTT. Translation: CATSRDWREDQPQHF.